These 14 T cell receptor beta chains came from one sample sequenced in a study of cytomegalovirus exposure and HLA in healthy donors. In the PCR, 60 Vbeta and 13 Jbeta primers were used. Only in-frame clones appear in the TCRdb table, and some are missing; sequencing was by immunoSEQ multiplex PCR. The sample contains some 150,000 clones, over 80% of which appear only once. The source material was PBMCs. The receptors were gathered from a man aged 35-49 years in good health and CMV-seronegative.

The chain couples TRBV27 to TRBJ1-4; TRBD1 might be the D (6 bases). The germline gives CDR1 MNHEY, CDR2 SMNVEV (reference sequence). The CDR3 is 16 amino acids. Between the trimmed V and J ends, which lost 8 bases and 1 base, there was a span of 17 bases. CDR3 amino acids: CASSKSGAGTNEKLFF. As DNA, the CDR3 is TGTGCCAGCTCCAAATCAGGGGCAGGAACTAATGAAAAACTGTTTTTT.

This clone occurred a few times. The chain recombines TRBV5-1 with TRBJ2-3, with 11 bases identical to TRBD2. J lost 0 bases, V lost 4 bases, and 10 bases had no gene match. In germline, CDR1 is SGHRS, CDR2 YFSETQ. This CDR3 spans 18 amino acids. The CDR3 here is CASSPIVGTSGSTDTQYF. In nucleotides, the CDR3 is TGCGCCAGCAGCCCCATTGTTGGGACTAGCGGAAGCACAGATACGCAGTATTTT.

This chain uses TRBV10-3 with TRBJ1-6; 10 bases match TRBD1. The CDR3 contains 15 residues. Germline lookup yields CDR1 ENHRY and CDR2 SYGVKD. V shed 4 bases, J shed 7 bases, and the junction held 4 bases outside the gene matches. This CDR3 is CAISAPDRGNSPLHF. The CDR3 coding sequence is TGTGCCATCAGTGCCCCGGACAGGGGGAATTCACCCCTCCACTTT.

The V gene is TRBV13, the J gene TRBJ2-3; no firm D call. In germline, CDR1 is PRHDT, CDR2 FYEKMQ (reference sequence). V was trimmed by 2 bases and J by 8 bases, leaving 5 bases between them. The CDR3 totals 11 residues. CDR3 residues: CASSLSGTQYF. CDR3 nucleotides: TGTGCCAGCAGCTTATCGGGTACGCAGTATTTT.

The genes are TRBV7-9 and TRBJ1-5; D not resolved. Trimming took 2 bases from V and 4 from J, leaving 9 bases between them. Germline CDR1 and CDR2: SEHNR and FQNEAQ (reference sequence). This CDR3 is 14 amino acids long. The CDR3 spells CASSLIDTNQPQHF. In DNA form, the CDR3 reads TGTGCCAGCAGCTTAATCGACACTAATCAGCCCCAGCATTTT.

In this sample, this clone turned up a few times. The chain is built from TRBV19 and TRBJ1-1; possible D gene TRBD1, 5 bases. This CDR3 contains 13 residues. V lost 1 base to trimming and J lost 7 bases, with 10 bases between them. CDR1 is LNHDA, CDR2 SQIVND, per germline (reference sequence). CDR3: CASSIGTLFEAFF. The CDR3 DNA follows: TGTGCCAGTAGTATAGGGACACTCTTTGAAGCTTTCTTT.

V and J are TRBV6-6 and TRBJ2-7, with 10 bases lining up with TRBD2. The CDR3 is made up of 16 amino acids. Trimming cost V 5 bases and J 4 bases; bases outside gene matches: 11. Looked up from germline, CDR1 is MNHNY and CDR2 is SVGAGI (reference sequence). CDR3 bases: TGTGCCAGCAGTAGTTCCACGGGACTAGCGAAATACGAGCAGTACTTC. It encodes CASSSSTGLAKYEQYF.

V usage is TRBV7-2 and J usage is TRBJ1-1; possibly TRBD1 for D (5 bases). This CDR3 has 13 amino acids. In germline, CDR1 is SGHTA, CDR2 FQGNSA. Trimming cost V 5 bases and J 4 bases, with 11 bases left between them. The CDR3 coding sequence is TGTGCCAGCAGCCCCTGGGGGGGCACTGAAGCTTTCTTT. Protein sequence: CASSPWGGTEAFF.

J is TRBJ1-4 and V is TRBV7-9; D is unresolved. V lost 7 bases and J lost 7, with 22 bases in between. Per germline, CDR1 SEHNR and CDR2 FQNEAQ (reference sequence). This CDR3 contains 16 residues. The CDR3 DNA follows: TGTGCCAGCACCTTGGACCGGGAGGAGGGAGGTGAAAAACTGTTTTTT. Its translation is CASTLDREEGGEKLFF.

The rearrangement links TRBV28 to TRBJ2-3, with 12 bases aligning to TRBD2. The CDR3 runs to 15 residues. In germline, CDR1 is MDHEN, CDR2 SYDVKM. V was clipped by 4 bases and J by 7 bases; unmatched bases: 6. CDR3 loop: CASSSSGGALYTQYF. As DNA, the CDR3 is TGTGCCAGCAGTTCTAGCGGGGGGGCTCTGTATACGCAGTATTTT. Using reference TRBV28 and TRBJ2-3 for the parts outside the CDR3, the full variable domain is DVKVTQSSRYLVKRTGEKVFLECVQDMDHENMFWYRQDPGLGLRLIYFSYDVKMKEKGDIPEGYSVSREKKERFSLILESASTNQTSMYLCASSSSGGALYTQYFGPGTRLTVL.

V usage is TRBV7-3 and J usage is TRBJ2-7; maybe TRBD1 (6 bases). Germline assignment: CDR1 SGHTA and CDR2 FQGTGA. This CDR3 region has 14 residues. The germline V and J ends were trimmed by 2 bases and 5 bases, with 13 bases remaining between them. CDR3 DNA sequence: TGTGCCAGCAGCTTACGAGGGGGTACCCACGAGCAGTACTTC. As protein: CASSLRGGTHEQYF.

The chain recombines TRBV6-5 with TRBJ2-7; a possible D gene is TRBD1 (6 bases). The germline CDR1 and CDR2 sequences are MNHEY and SVGAGI. The CDR3 covers 13 residues. V was clipped by 11 bases and J by 5 bases, with 19 bases between them. DNA of the CDR3: TGTGCCCTACGAAAGGGGGAGTGGGACGAGCAGTACTTC. Its translation is CALRKGEWDEQYF.

This rearrangement joins TRBV7-2 to TRBJ2-5, with 7 bases identical to TRBD2. After removal of 3 bases from V and 1 base from J, the junction contained 2 bases not matched to a gene. From germline, CDR1 is SGHTA and CDR2 FQGNSA. CDR3 length: 14 amino acids. This chain's CDR3 is CASSLAGAQETQYF. The CDR3 bases are TGTGCCAGCAGCTTGGCGGGAGCCCAAGAGACCCAGTACTTC.

This chain connects TRBV6-7 to TRBJ2-2, with a possible D match to TRBD2 (5 bases). TRBV6-7 is flagged as an ORF with uncertain function. V was shortened by 4 bases and J by 0 bases, with 12 bases between the two germline ends. The CDR3 is 16 amino acids. CDR3 sequence (DNA): TGTGCCAGCAGTTCCGGACTGCTACCGAACACCGGGGAGCTGTTTTTT. Protein product: CASSSGLLPNTGELFF.